Shown below are 9 T cell receptor beta chains from a single sample sequenced in a study of T cell responses to AZD1222 COVID-19 vaccine. Some clones are missing from TCRdb's copy, which holds only in-frame ones; the method was immunoSEQ multiplex PCR. The sample yields roughly 150,000 clones, over 75% seen once. Sequences were derived from peripheral blood, sampled on day 0 of AZD1222 vaccination. These receptors all stem from an adult in good health.

The chain links TRBV9 to TRBJ2-2, with 8 bases aligning to TRBD2. V shed 3 bases, J shed 4 bases, and the junction held 11 bases outside the gene matches. CDR1 SGDLS and CDR2 YYNGEE come from the germline V gene. The CDR3 runs 17 residues. The CDR3 nucleotides are TGTGCCAGCAGCGATAGGTTAGCGGGAAACGCCACCGGGGAGCTGTTTTTT. Translation gives CASSDRLAGNATGELFF.

This chain links TRBV6-1 with TRBJ2-5, with 9 bases that match TRBD1. Germline values: CDR1 MNHNS, CDR2 SASEGT. V lost 3 bases and J lost 3; bases outside the gene matches: 5. This CDR3 has 15 residues. The chain's CDR3 is CASSDGGTGKETQYF. In DNA, the CDR3 is TGTGCCAGCAGTGATGGGGGGACAGGGAAAGAGACCCAGTACTTC.

The chain couples TRBV2 to TRBJ2-7, with 7 positions matching TRBD1. After removal of 3 bases from V and 4 bases from J, the junction contained 3 bases not matched to a gene. The CDR3 has 13 amino acids. The germline V gene has CDR1 SNHLY and CDR2 FYNNEI. This CDR3 reads CASSDLGQYEQYV. CDR3 DNA sequence: TGTGCCAGCAGTGATCTGGGACAGTACGAGCAGTACGTC.

The J gene is TRBJ2-7, the V gene TRBV18; 7 positions agree with TRBD2. This CDR3 is built from 16 residues. Germline trimming cut 3 bases from V and 1 base from J; bases unmatched to any gene: 9. Germline-derived CDR1 and CDR2 are KGHSH and LQKENI. The CDR3 sequence is CASSPKDRGGSYEQYV. In nucleotides, the CDR3 is TGTGCCAGCTCACCTAAAGACCGCGGGGGATCCTACGAGCAGTACGTC.

The chain is built from TRBV24-1 and TRBJ2-2; 8 nucleotides align to TRBD1. From germline, CDR1 is KGHDR and CDR2 SFDVKD. The CDR3 totals 15 residues. The J segment lost 7 bases and the V segment lost 2 bases, leaving 5 bases of the junction unmatched. The CDR3 nucleotides are TGTGCCACCAGTGATTGGACAGGGAGTGGCGGGGAGCTGTTTTTT. Its translation: CATSDWTGSGGELFF.

This rearrangement joins TRBV7-8 to TRBJ1-1; D might be TRBD1 (5 bases). Looked up from germline, CDR1 is SGHVS and CDR2 is FQNEAQ. V lost 5 bases and J lost 7, with 14 bases in between. This CDR3 contains 13 residues. CDR3 in amino acids: CASSGRLGGEAFF. The CDR3 DNA reads TGTGCCAGCAGCGGCAGATTGGGGGGTGAAGCTTTCTTT.

This rearrangement joins TRBV9 to TRBJ2-4, with TRBD1 matching over 10 bases. Per the germline V gene, CDR1 is SGDLS and CDR2 is YYNGEE. V was pared by 1 base and J by 9 bases, with 7 bases of the junction left unmatched. The CDR3 has 15 amino acids. In nucleotides, the CDR3 is TGTGCCAGCAGCGTACTCGGGACAGGGGAGGGCATTCAGTACTTC. The encoded protein is CASSVLGTGEGIQYF.

The CDR3 region has the DNA TGTGCCAGCAGCCAAGACTCCGGGACTACCACAGATACGCAGTATTTT. The encoded protein is CASSQDSGTTTDTQYF. V is TRBV3-1 (or the pseudogene TRBV3-2) and J is TRBJ2-3; 7 bases map to TRBD2. J lost 2 bases, V lost 0 bases, and 5 bases had no gene match. There are 16 residues in the CDR3. Germline CDR1 and CDR2: LGHDT and YNNKEL (reference sequence).

This chain uses TRBV7-3 with TRBJ2-5, with D possibly TRBD2 on 6 matching bases. Per germline, CDR1 SGHTA and CDR2 FQGTGA. The CDR3 length is 15 residues. Between the trimmed V and J ends, which lost 2 bases and 3 bases, there was a span of 13 bases. CDR3 in DNA: TGTGCCAGCAGCTTAGGGGGGACCACTAAAGAGACCCAGTACTTC. It encodes CASSLGGTTKETQYF.